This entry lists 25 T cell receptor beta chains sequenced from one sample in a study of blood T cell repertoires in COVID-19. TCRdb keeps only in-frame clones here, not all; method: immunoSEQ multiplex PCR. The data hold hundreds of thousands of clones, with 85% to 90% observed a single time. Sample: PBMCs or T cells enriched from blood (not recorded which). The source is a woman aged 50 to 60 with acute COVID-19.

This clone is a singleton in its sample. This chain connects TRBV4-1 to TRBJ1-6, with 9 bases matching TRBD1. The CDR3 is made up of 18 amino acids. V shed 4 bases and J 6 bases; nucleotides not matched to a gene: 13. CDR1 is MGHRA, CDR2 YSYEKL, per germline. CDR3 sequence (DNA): TGCGCCAGCAGCCGCGAAGGAACCGGGACAGGGAGTAATTCACCCCTCCACTTT. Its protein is CASSREGTGTGSNSPLHF.

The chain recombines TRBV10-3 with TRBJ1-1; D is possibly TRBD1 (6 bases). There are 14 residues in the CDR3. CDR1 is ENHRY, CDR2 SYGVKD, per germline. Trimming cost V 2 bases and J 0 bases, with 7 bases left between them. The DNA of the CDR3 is TGTGCCATCAGTGAGGCAGGGGTGAACACTGAAGCTTTCTTT. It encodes CAISEAGVNTEAFF.

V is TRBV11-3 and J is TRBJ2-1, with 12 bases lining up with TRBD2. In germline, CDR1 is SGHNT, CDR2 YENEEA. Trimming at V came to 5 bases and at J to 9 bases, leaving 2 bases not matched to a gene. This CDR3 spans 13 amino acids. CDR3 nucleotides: TGTGCCAGCAGCCCGGGACTAGCGGGTGAGCAGTTCTTC. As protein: CASSPGLAGEQFF.

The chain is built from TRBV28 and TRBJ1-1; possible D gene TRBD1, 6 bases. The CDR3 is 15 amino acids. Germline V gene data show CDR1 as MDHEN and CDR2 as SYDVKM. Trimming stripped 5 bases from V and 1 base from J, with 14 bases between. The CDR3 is CASSLRQDGNTEAFF. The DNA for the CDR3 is TGTGCCAGCAGTCTCCGACAGGACGGGAACACTGAAGCTTTCTTT.

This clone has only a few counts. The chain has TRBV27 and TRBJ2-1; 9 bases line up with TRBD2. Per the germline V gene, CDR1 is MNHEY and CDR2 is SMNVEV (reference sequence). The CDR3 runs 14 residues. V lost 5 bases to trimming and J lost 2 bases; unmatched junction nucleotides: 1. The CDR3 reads CASSVAGAYNEQFF. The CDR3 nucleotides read TGTGCCAGCAGTGTAGCGGGAGCCTACAATGAGCAGTTCTTC.

As DNA, the CDR3 is TGCGCCAGCAGCTTGACATCCCCTGGAAACACCATATATTTT. This encodes CASSLTSPGNTIYF. This sequence joins TRBV5-1 and TRBJ1-3; D is unresolved. The V and J ends lost 1 base and 2 bases respectively, with 7 bases between them. CDR3 length equals 14 residues. From germline, CDR1 is SGHRS and CDR2 YFSETQ.

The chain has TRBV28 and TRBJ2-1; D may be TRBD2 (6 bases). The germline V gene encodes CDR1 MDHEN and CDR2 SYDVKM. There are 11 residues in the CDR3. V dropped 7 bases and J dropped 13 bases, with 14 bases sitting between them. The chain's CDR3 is CASNSGGTQFF. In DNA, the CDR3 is TGTGCCAGCAATTCCGGGGGAACCCAGTTCTTC.

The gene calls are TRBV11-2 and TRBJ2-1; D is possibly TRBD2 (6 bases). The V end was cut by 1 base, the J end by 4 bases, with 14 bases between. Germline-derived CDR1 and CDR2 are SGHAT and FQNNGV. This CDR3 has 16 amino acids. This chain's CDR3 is CASSLGWLAVYNEQFF. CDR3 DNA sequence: TGTGCCAGCAGCTTAGGCTGGTTAGCGGTGTACAATGAGCAGTTCTTC.

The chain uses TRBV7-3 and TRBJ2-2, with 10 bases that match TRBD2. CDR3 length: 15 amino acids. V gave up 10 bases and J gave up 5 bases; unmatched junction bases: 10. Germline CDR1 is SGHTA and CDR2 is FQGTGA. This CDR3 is CATKKREGQTGELFF. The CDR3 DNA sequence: TGTGCCACCAAAAAGCGGGAGGGCCAAACCGGGGAGCTGTTTTTT.

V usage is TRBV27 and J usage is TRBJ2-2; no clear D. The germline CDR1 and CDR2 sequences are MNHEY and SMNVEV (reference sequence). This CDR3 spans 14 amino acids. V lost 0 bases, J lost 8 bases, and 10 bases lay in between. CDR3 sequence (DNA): TGTGCCAGCAGTTTATCCTCCCAAGCAGGGGAGCTGTTTTTT. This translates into CASSLSSQAGELFF.

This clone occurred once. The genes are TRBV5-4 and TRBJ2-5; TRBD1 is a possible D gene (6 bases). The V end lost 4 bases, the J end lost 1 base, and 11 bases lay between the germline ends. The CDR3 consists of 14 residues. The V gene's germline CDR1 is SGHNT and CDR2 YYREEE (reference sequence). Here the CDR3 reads CASSQRDIQETQYF. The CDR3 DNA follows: TGTGCCAGCAGCCAAAGGGACATCCAAGAGACCCAGTACTTC.

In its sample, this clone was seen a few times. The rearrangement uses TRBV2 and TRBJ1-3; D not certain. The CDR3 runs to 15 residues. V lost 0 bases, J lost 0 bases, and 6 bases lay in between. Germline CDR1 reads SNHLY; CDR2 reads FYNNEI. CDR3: CASSEASLSGNTIYF. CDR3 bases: TGTGCCAGCAGTGAAGCTTCCCTCTCTGGAAACACCATATATTTT.

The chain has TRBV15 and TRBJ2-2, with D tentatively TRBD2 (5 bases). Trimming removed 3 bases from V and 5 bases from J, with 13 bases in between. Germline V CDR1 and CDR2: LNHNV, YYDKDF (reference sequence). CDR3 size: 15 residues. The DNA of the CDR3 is TGTGCCACCAGCAGGGGAAGTAGCGCGACCGGGGAGCTGTTTTTT. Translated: CATSRGSSATGELFF. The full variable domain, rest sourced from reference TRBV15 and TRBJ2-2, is DAMVIQNPRYQVTQFGKPVTLSCSQTLNHNVMYWYQQKSSQAPKLLFHYYDKDFNNEADTPDNFQSRRPNTSFCFLDIRSPGLGDTAMYLCATSRGSSATGELFFGEGSRLTVL.

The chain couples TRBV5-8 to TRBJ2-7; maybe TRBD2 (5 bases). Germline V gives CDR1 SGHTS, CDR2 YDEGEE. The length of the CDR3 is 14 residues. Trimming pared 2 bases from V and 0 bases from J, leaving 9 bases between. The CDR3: CASSFMGSSYEQYF. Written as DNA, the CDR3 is TGTGCCAGCAGCTTCATGGGGAGCTCCTACGAGCAGTACTTC.

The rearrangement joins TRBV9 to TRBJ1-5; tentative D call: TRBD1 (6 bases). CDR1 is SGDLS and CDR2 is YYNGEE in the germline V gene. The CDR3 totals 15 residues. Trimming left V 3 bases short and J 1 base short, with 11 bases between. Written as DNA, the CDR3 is TGTGCCAGCAGCGCCTCGGACAGAAGCAATCAGCCCCAGCATTTT. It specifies CASSASDRSNQPQHF.

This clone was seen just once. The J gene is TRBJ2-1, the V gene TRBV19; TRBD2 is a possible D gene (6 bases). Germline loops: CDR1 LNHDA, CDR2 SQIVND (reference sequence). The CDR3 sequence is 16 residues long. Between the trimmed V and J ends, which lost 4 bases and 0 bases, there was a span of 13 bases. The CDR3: CASSTERASSYNEQFF. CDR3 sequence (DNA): TGTGCCAGTAGTACCGAGCGGGCAAGCTCCTACAATGAGCAGTTCTTC.

The CDR3 DNA reads as TGTGCCAGCACCCCAAGACAGATGAACACTGAAGCTTTCTTT. Protein sequence: CASTPRQMNTEAFF. This chain joins TRBV7-9 and TRBJ1-1; TRBD1 is a possible D gene (5 bases). V lost 7 bases and J lost 0, with 12 bases in between. This CDR3 spans 14 amino acids. The germline V gene encodes CDR1 SEHNR and CDR2 FQNEAQ (reference sequence).

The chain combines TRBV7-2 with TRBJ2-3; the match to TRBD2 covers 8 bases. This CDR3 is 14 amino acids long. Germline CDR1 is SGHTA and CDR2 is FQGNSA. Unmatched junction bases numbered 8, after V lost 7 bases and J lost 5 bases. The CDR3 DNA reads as TGTGCCAGCACAGTCGGGGGGGGTGTAGATACGCAGTATTTT. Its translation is CASTVGGGVDTQYF. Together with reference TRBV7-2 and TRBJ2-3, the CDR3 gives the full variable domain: GAGVSQSPSNKVTEKGKDVELRCDPISGHTALYWYRQSLGQGLEFLIYFQGNSAPDKSGLPSDRFSAERTGGSVSTLTIQRTQQEDSAVYLCASTVGGGVDTQYFGPGTRLTVL.

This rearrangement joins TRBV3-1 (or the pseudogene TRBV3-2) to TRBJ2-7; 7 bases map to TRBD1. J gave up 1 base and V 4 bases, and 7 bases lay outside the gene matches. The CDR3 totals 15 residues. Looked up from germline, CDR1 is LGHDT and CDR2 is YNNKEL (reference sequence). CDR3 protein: CASSPPGTESYEQYF. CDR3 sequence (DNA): TGTGCCAGCAGCCCCCCCGGGACAGAGTCCTACGAGCAGTACTTC.

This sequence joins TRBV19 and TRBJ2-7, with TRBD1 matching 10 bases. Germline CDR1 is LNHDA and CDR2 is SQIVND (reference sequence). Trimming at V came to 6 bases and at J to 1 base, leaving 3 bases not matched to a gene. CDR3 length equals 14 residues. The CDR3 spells CASRPGQGSYEQYF. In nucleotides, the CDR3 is TGTGCCAGTAGACCGGGACAGGGGTCCTACGAGCAGTACTTC.

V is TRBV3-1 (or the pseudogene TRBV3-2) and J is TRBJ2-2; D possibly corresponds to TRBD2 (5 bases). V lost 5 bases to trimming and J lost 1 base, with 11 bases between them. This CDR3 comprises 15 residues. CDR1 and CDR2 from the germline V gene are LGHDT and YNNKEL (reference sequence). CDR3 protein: CASSGYGENTGELFF. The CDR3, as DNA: TGTGCCAGCAGCGGGTACGGGGAGAACACCGGGGAGCTGTTTTTT.

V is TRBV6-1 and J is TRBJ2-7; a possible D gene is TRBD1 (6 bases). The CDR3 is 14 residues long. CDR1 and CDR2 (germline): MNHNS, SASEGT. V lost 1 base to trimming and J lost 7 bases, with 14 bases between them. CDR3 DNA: TGTGCCAGCAGTGAAGTGGGGGCCTCTCGGGAGCAGTACTTC. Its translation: CASSEVGASREQYF.

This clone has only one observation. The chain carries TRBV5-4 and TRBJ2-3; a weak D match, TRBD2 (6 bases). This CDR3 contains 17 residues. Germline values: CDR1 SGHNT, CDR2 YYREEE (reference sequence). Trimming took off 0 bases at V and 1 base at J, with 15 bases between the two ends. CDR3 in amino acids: CASSLAPAGTGTDTQYF. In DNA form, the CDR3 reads TGTGCCAGCAGCTTGGCCCCTGCGGGGACGGGCACAGATACGCAGTATTTT.

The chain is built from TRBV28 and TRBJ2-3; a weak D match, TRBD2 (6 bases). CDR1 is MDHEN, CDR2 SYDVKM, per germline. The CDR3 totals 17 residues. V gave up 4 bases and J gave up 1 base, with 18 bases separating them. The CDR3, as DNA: TGTGCCAGCAGTTCCCACCGACTAGATTTGGGCACAGATACGCAGTATTTT. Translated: CASSSHRLDLGTDTQYF.

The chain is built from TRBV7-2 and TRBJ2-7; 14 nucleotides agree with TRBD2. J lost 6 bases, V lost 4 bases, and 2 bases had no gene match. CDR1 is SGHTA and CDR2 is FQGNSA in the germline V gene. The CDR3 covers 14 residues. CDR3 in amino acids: CASSSGLAGVEQYF. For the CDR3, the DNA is TGTGCCAGCAGCTCGGGACTAGCGGGAGTCGAGCAGTACTTC.